These 14 T cell receptor beta chains originate from one sample sequenced in a study of regulatory T cells in long-lasting Graves disease. Time point reported: newly diagnosed GD, antithyroid drugs for less than 3 months. After RNA was extracted from PBMCs, the TCR library was made from it. Sequencing libraries for TCR beta were prepared with iRepertoire HTBI primers and Arm-PCR of CDR3 regions. Each CDR3 protein is one row after TCRdb ran MiXCR on the multiplex PCR reads. This sample has 520,000 or so distinct CDR3 sequences; 9.5% to 15% occur once, and the top ten carry around 9.3%. This same sample was also part of a study on T cells in Graves' hyperthyroidism and ophthalmopathy.

Sequenced material: peripheral blood mononuclear cells (PBMCs), taken at new diagnosis, from a patient treated with antithyroid drugs. All receptors come from a woman in her 30s with Graves disease.

The V and J genes are TRBV11-2 and TRBJ2-7, with TRBD2 identical over 12 bases. The CDR3 length is 15 residues. V dropped 5 bases and J dropped 9; count of bases not matched to a gene: 11. Per germline, CDR1 SGHAT and CDR2 FQNNGV. The CDR3 bases are TGTGCCAGCAGCCTTAGGGCTAGCGGGAGGGCCGGGCAGTACTTC. Residues: CASSLRASGRAGQYF.

CDR3 sequence (DNA): TGTGCCAGCACCGACCGGGACAGGGACAATGAGCAGTTCTTC. The encoded protein is CASTDRDRDNEQFF. The rearrangement links TRBV9 to TRBJ2-1; 9 bases line up with TRBD1. This CDR3 spans 14 amino acids. Looked up from germline, CDR1 is SGDLS and CDR2 is YYNGEE. The ends lost 6 bases at V and 5 bases at J; junction bases unmatched: 6.

This clonotype was counted only a few times. The chain joins TRBV27 to TRBJ2-2; D is possibly TRBD2 (5 bases). Deletions cut 3 bases from V and 6 bases from J, with 14 bases between. Germline loops: CDR1 MNHEY, CDR2 SMNVEV (reference sequence). The CDR3 consists of 15 residues. This CDR3 is CASSFRTLKPGELFF. For the CDR3, the DNA is TGTGCCAGCAGTTTTAGGACTCTGAAGCCCGGGGAGCTGTTTTTT.

This clonotype has at least ten counts. The V gene is TRBV20-1, the J gene TRBJ1-1, with no clear D. Looked up from germline, CDR1 is DFQATT and CDR2 is SNEGSKA (reference sequence). The CDR3 extends over 14 amino acids. Trimming stripped 3 bases from V and 9 bases from J, with 20 bases between. As DNA, the CDR3 is TGCAGTGCTAGCCCCCGCGCCCCCAGAGGGAAAGCTTTCTTT. Protein product: CSASPRAPRGKAFF.

This clonotype has a handful of counts. The chain has TRBV5-1 and TRBJ1-2; D not certain. Looked up from germline, CDR1 is SGHRS and CDR2 is YFSETQ. V gave up 0 bases and J gave up 4 bases, with 7 bases separating them. The CDR3 runs 13 residues. The CDR3 loop reads CASSLAQSYGYTF. The CDR3, as DNA: TGCGCCAGCAGCTTGGCACAAAGCTATGGCTACACCTTC.

The gene calls are TRBV7-9 and TRBJ2-1, with D unclear. Trimming pared 9 bases from V and 6 bases from J, leaving 9 bases between. Looked up from germline, CDR1 is SEHNR and CDR2 is FQNEAQ (reference sequence). The CDR3 has 11 amino acids. The CDR3 is CASLLSNEQFF. CDR3 DNA sequence: TGTGCCAGTCTCCTAAGCAATGAGCAGTTCTTC.

This clonotype has at least ten counts. The CDR3 loop reads CATSPRTGATSEAFF. The CDR3, as DNA: TGTGCCACCAGCCCACGGACAGGGGCGACTTCTGAAGCTTTCTTT. The rearrangement links TRBV15 to TRBJ1-1; 9 bases map to TRBD1. The J segment lost 6 bases and the V segment lost 5 bases, leaving 10 bases of the junction unmatched. Germline CDR1 LNHNV, CDR2 YYDKDF (reference sequence). The CDR3 length is 15 residues. The variable domain in full, completed from reference TRBV15 and TRBJ1-1, reads DAMVIQNPRYQVTQFGKPVTLSCSQTLNHNVMYWYQQKSSQAPKLLFHYYDKDFNNEADTPDNFQSRRPNTSFCFLDIRSPGLGDTAMYLCATSPRTGATSEAFFGQGTRLTVV.

This clonotype was detected ten times or more. The rearrangement joins TRBV18 to TRBJ2-1; no clear D gene. The DNA end lines up better with TRBJ2-5; the J call may be wrong. Per the germline V gene, CDR1 is KGHSH and CDR2 is LQKENI. The CDR3 has 15 residues. CDR3 in DNA: TGTGCCAGCTCTCAGGCAGTTTTACCGCAAGAGACCCAGTACTTC. This sequence encodes CASSQAVLPQETQYF.

The V call is TRBV20-1, the J call TRBJ2-7, with D perhaps TRBD1 (6 bases). Between the trimmed V and J ends, which lost 6 bases and 5 bases, there was a span of 17 bases. Germline CDR1 and CDR2: DFQATT and SNEGSKA (reference sequence). CDR3 length equals 13 residues. CDR3 protein: CSAPSVTGNEQYF. CDR3 nucleotide sequence: TGCAGTGCCCCCAGTGTGACAGGCAACGAGCAGTACTTC.

This clonotype came up a few times. The V call is TRBV4-2, the J call TRBJ2-1, with D possibly matching TRBD2 (6 bases). Trimming shortened V by 4 bases and J by 4 bases, and 14 bases separated the two germline ends. Germline lookup yields CDR1 LGHNA and CDR2 YNFKEQ. The CDR3 is 15 amino acids. The CDR3 coding sequence is TGTGCCAGCAGCCTTAGTGGCGGGGAGTACAATGAGCAGTTCTTC. Translated, it gives CASSLSGGEYNEQFF.

This clonotype was observed many times. J is TRBJ2-3 and V is TRBV28, with TRBD1 as a possible D gene (6 bases). Germline CDR1 MDHEN, CDR2 SYDVKM. V lost 5 bases and J 6 bases, leaving 15 bases between the germline ends. CDR3 length: 14 residues. CDR3: CASSRSQGWDTQYF. The CDR3, as DNA: TGTGCCAGCAGTCGCAGTCAGGGGTGGGATACGCAGTATTTT.

With regard to this clonotype: One base away lies a much larger clone, so this may be a sequencing read error. The chain links TRBV10-3 to TRBJ2-5; D is unresolved. Germline loops: CDR1 ENHRY, CDR2 SYGVKD. This CDR3 region has 12 residues. CDR3 region: CAISENQEAQYF. Here the CDR3 DNA reads TGTGCCATCAGTGAGAACCAAGAGGCCCAGTACTTC.

As to this clonotype: This sequence may be a read error, since a much larger clone differs from it by one base. The J gene is TRBJ2-7, the V gene TRBV2, with TRBD2 matching 7 bases. CDR1 SNHLY and CDR2 FYNNEI come from the germline V gene. The V and J ends lost 4 bases and 7 bases, in that order; junction bases with no gene match: 7. CDR3 length equals 13 residues. The CDR3 spells CASSGWDYNEQYF. CDR3 DNA: TGTGCCAGCAGTGGGTGGGACTACAATGAGCAGTACTTC.

Of note for this clonotype: A read error may be the cause here, since a much bigger clone is one base away. V gene TRBV20-1 combines with J gene TRBJ1-2; 7 nucleotides match TRBD1. From germline, CDR1 is DFQATT and CDR2 SNEGSKA (reference sequence). The CDR3 covers 14 residues. The CDR3 DNA reads as TGCGGTGCTCTGACCCGACAGGGCGACTATGGCTACACCTTC. Its protein product is CGALTRQGDYGYTF.